These T cell receptor beta chains were read from a single sample in a study of cytomegalovirus exposure and HLA in healthy donors. The table came from immunoSEQ multiplex PCR; TCRdb's copy has only in-frame clones and leaves some out. Among roughly 130,000 clones, 6.5% to 9.5% were seen once, and the ten largest hold 4.5% to 5.5%. What was sequenced was PBMCs. These receptors were obtained from a man aged 35 to 55 in good health and CMV-seronegative. Both conserved end residues are part of each CDR3. The order of the fields is CDR3 protein, CDR3 DNA, D gene, clone size, J gene, CDR3 length, V gene. D genes are given only for firm matches. A row's size may be missing; if present it is once, few, many or a size class.

CDR3 protein: CASSLGWGRNTEAFF
CDR3 DNA: TGCGCCAGCAGCTTGGGATGGGGCAGAAACACTGAAGCTTTCTTT
D gene: NA
clone size: few
J gene: TRBJ1-1
CDR3 length: 15
V gene: TRBV5-1

CDR3 protein: CASSRAGGQNTQYF
CDR3 DNA: TGTGCCAGCAGTCGAGCGGGGGGGCAAAATACGCAGTATTTT
D gene: TRBD2
clone size: NA
J gene: TRBJ2-3
CDR3 length: 14
V gene: TRBV6-5

CDR3 protein: CASSYSRSTEAFF
CDR3 DNA: TGTGCCAGCAGTTACTCGAGGAGCACTGAAGCTTTCTTT
D gene: NA
clone size: few
J gene: TRBJ1-1
CDR3 length: 13
V gene: TRBV6-5

CDR3 protein: CAISEGQGDGYTF
CDR3 DNA: TGTGCCATCAGTGAAGGGCAGGGGGATGGCTACACCTTC
D gene: TRBD1
clone size: NA
J gene: TRBJ1-2
CDR3 length: 13
V gene: TRBV10-3

CDR3 protein: CASSIGQFYGYTF
CDR3 DNA: TGTGCCAGTAGTATAGGGCAGTTCTATGGCTACACCTTC
D gene: NA
clone size: few
J gene: TRBJ1-2
CDR3 length: 13
V gene: TRBV19

CDR3 protein: CSARGTGGYTF
CDR3 DNA: TGCAGTGCTAGAGGGACAGGCGGCTACACCTTC
D gene: TRBD1
clone size: NA
J gene: TRBJ1-2
CDR3 length: 11
V gene: TRBV20-1

CDR3 protein: CASSETGYTGELFF
CDR3 DNA: TGTGCCAGCAGTGAAACGGGATACACCGGGGAGCTGTTTTTT
D gene: NA
clone size: NA
J gene: TRBJ2-2
CDR3 length: 14
V gene: TRBV6-1

CDR3 protein: CASSQDRQDVSVTYEQYF
CDR3 DNA: TGTGCCAGCAGCCAAGACCGGCAGGATGTATCGGTCACCTACGAGCAGTACTTC
D gene: NA
clone size: few
J gene: TRBJ2-7
CDR3 length: 18
V gene: TRBV4-2

CDR3 protein: CASSTGGDSIYEQYF
CDR3 DNA: TGTGCCAGCTCTACCGGAGGGGATTCGATCTACGAGCAGTACTTC
D gene: NA
clone size: NA
J gene: TRBJ2-7
CDR3 length: 15
V gene: TRBV18

CDR3 protein: CASSLTGRTDTQYF
CDR3 DNA: TGTGCCAGCAGCCTGACAGGGAGGACAGATACGCAGTATTTT
D gene: NA
clone size: NA
J gene: TRBJ2-3
CDR3 length: 14
V gene: TRBV7-2

CDR3 protein: CASSAHRGNQPQHF
CDR3 DNA: TGCGCCAGCAGCGCCCACAGGGGGAATCAGCCCCAGCATTTT
D gene: TRBD1
clone size: few
J gene: TRBJ1-5
CDR3 length: 14
V gene: TRBV5-1

CDR3 protein: CASSLVPESNYGYTF
CDR3 DNA: TGCGCCAGCAGCTTGGTCCCCGAGAGTAACTATGGCTACACCTTC
D gene: NA
clone size: few
J gene: TRBJ1-2
CDR3 length: 15
V gene: TRBV5-1

CDR3 protein: CASSPRQGGAYGYTF
CDR3 DNA: TGTGCCAGCAGCCCCCGACAGGGGGGTGCCTATGGCTACACCTTC
D gene: TRBD1
clone size: NA
J gene: TRBJ1-2
CDR3 length: 15
V gene: TRBV9

CDR3 protein: CATELPGEKLFF
CDR3 DNA: TGTGCCACCGAGCTTCCGGGGGAAAAACTGTTTTTT
D gene: NA
clone size: NA
J gene: TRBJ1-4
CDR3 length: 12
V gene: TRBV15

CDR3 protein: CASRAGTNEKLFF
CDR3 DNA: TGTGCCAGCAGGGCGGGCACTAATGAAAAACTGTTTTTT
D gene: NA
clone size: NA
J gene: TRBJ1-4
CDR3 length: 13
V gene: TRBV13

CDR3 protein: CASSLAGGAGQPQHF
CDR3 DNA: TGTGCCAGCAGCTTAGCGGGGGGGGCCGGGCAGCCCCAGCATTTT
D gene: NA
clone size: NA
J gene: TRBJ1-5
CDR3 length: 15
V gene: TRBV7-2

CDR3 protein: CASSKSGQAGNEQFF
CDR3 DNA: TGTGCCAGCAGCAAGTCCGGACAGGCCGGGAATGAGCAGTTCTTC
D gene: TRBD1
clone size: NA
J gene: TRBJ2-1
CDR3 length: 15
V gene: TRBV11-3

CDR3 protein: CASSLWTGGDTQYF
CDR3 DNA: TGTGCCAGCAGCCTATGGACAGGCGGAGATACGCAGTATTTT
D gene: TRBD1
clone size: NA
J gene: TRBJ2-3
CDR3 length: 14
V gene: TRBV7-6

CDR3 protein: CASSSTGFWQPQNF
CDR3 DNA: TGTGCCAGCAGTTCGACAGGGTTTTGGCAGCCCCAGAATTTT
D gene: TRBD1
clone size: NA
J gene: TRBJ1-5
CDR3 length: 14
V gene: TRBV6-6

CDR3 protein: CASGVPGGGPGELFF
CDR3 DNA: TGTGCCAGCGGAGTTCCTGGGGGGGGCCCCGGGGAGCTGTTTTTT
D gene: NA
clone size: NA
J gene: TRBJ2-2
CDR3 length: 15
V gene: TRBV7-3

CDR3 protein: CASSSQDRAWTEAFF
CDR3 DNA: TGCGCCAGCAGCTCCCAGGACAGGGCGTGGACTGAAGCTTTCTTT
D gene: TRBD1
clone size: NA
J gene: TRBJ1-1
CDR3 length: 15
V gene: TRBV5-1

CDR3 protein: CASSVGTGSSPLHF
CDR3 DNA: TGTGCCAGCAGCGTAGGGACAGGGAGTTCACCCCTCCACTTT
D gene: TRBD1
clone size: NA
J gene: TRBJ1-6
CDR3 length: 14
V gene: TRBV9

CDR3 protein: CASSVDYGGEQYF
CDR3 DNA: TGTGCCAGCAGCGTAGATTATGGCGGTGAGCAGTACTTC
D gene: NA
clone size: NA
J gene: TRBJ2-7
CDR3 length: 13
V gene: TRBV9

CDR3 protein: CASSQASTVTDTQYF
CDR3 DNA: TGTGCCAGCAGCCAAGCGAGCACCGTAACAGATACGCAGTATTTT
D gene: NA
clone size: few
J gene: TRBJ2-3
CDR3 length: 15
V gene: TRBV14